The source of this TCR beta chain is a study of blood T cells in healthy people across ages. The study's findings and limits: Correlation between TCR beta diversity and naive T cell percentage was strong. Diversity was higher, and naive CD4+ cells more numerous, in long-lived donors than in aged donors.

V lost 3 bases and J 6 bases, leaving 11 bases between the germline ends. This CDR3 comprises 13 residues. CDR1 is SEHNR and CDR2 is FQNEAQ in the germline V gene (reference sequence). Every sample had a minimum of 6 million PBMCs isolated. Per sample, at least 6 micrograms of total RNA were extracted. This clonotype occurred a few times. Its cognate antigen is unknown. Using a J-beta primer mix together with a sample-barcoded 5' primer, a second PCR was run for 7 to 11 cycles. TCRdb passed the 5' RACE reads through MiXCR, listing each CDR3 protein once. The table shows about 900,000 distinct CDR3 sequences, with approximately 49% occurring only once.

This TCR derives from a man aged 25 to 45 in good health. The V gene is TRBV7-9, the J gene TRBJ1-2; unclear D gene. The sequenced sample was blood. The CDR3 loop reads CASSFVDENGYTF. DNA of the CDR3: TGTGCCAGCAGCTTCGTAGACGAAAATGGCTACACCTTC. Drawing the rest from reference TRBV7-9 and TRBJ1-2, the complete variable domain is DTGVSQNPRHKITKRGQNVTFRCDPISEHNRLYWYRQTLGQGPEFLTYFQNEAQLEKSRLLSDRFSAERPKGSFSTLEIQRTEQGDSAMYLCASSFVDENGYTFGSGTRLTVV.